Listed below are T cell receptor beta chains from one sample, sequenced in a study of long-term antiretroviral therapy in people with HIV. The data were produced by immunoSEQ multiplex PCR, yet TCRdb's version contains in-frame clones alone and is incomplete. The sample lists almost 20,000 clones; approximately 80% were seen once. The sequencing used unsorted PBMCs, collected 0.2 years after starting antiretroviral therapy. All receptors come from a woman in her thirties or forties with HIV. Both conserved end residues are part of each CDR3. The order of the fields is V gene, J gene, clone size, D gene, CDR3 DNA, CDR3 protein. A D gene is named only where the DNA matches it firmly. Expanded clones get a size class; other rows say once, few or many, or leave the size out.

TRBV5-1	TRBJ2-7	.	.	TGCGCCAGCAGCTTGGTGACAGGCGCCGAGCAGTACTTC	CASSLVTGAEQYF
TRBV18	TRBJ2-6	.	.	TGTGCCAGCTCCCCGGGCAGAACCCTCTCTGGGGCCAACGTCCTGACTTTC	CASSPGRTLSGANVLTF
TRBV28	TRBJ1-1	.	.	TGTGCCGGATTGGGGACAAATGGTGAAGCTTTCTTT	CAGLGTNGEAFF
TRBV19	TRBJ1-2	.	TRBD1	TGTGCCAGTAGCTCATTGGGACAGTTGGGGAGCTATGGCTACACCTTC	CASSSLGQLGSYGYTF
TRBV6-5	TRBJ2-7	.	.	TGTGCCAGCAGTTACTATGGGGGGTTCTACGAGCAGTACTTC	CASSYYGGFYEQYF
TRBV29-1	TRBJ2-7	.	TRBD2	TGCAGCGTAGCTAGCGGGGGTTACTACGAGCAGTACTTC	CSVASGGYYEQYF
TRBV19	TRBJ1-6	.	TRBD1	TGTGCCAGTAGTATGGGGACAGGGATGGACCTCCACTTT	CASSMGTGMDLHF
TRBV6-1	TRBJ1-5	.	.	TGTGCCAGCAGTGAAGCGCTATACGGTCAGCCCCAGCATTTT	CASSEALYGQPQHF
TRBV7-2	TRBJ2-1	.	TRBD2	TGTGCCAGCAGCTTACTGCTAGCGGGAGCCTACAATGAGCAGTTCTTC	CASSLLLAGAYNEQFF
TRBV19	TRBJ1-1	.	.	TGTGCCAGTAGTATTAGGGGGACGAACACTGACGCTTTCTTT	CASSIRGTNTDAFF
TRBV30	TRBJ1-3	.	.	TGTGCCTGGGGGGACATCGCTGGAAACACCATATATTTT	CAWGDIAGNTIYF
TRBV30	TRBJ1-5	.	TRBD1	TGTGCCTGGAGTGTAATGGGACAGGGAAATCAGCCCCAGCATTTT	CAWSVMGQGNQPQHF
TRBV10-1	TRBJ2-7	.	.	TGCGCCAGCAGTCAAGCGGGTGGTTACGAGCAGTACTTC	CASSQAGGYEQYF
TRBV19	TRBJ2-1	.	.	TGTGCCAGTAGTAGGGGAGTGAACAATGAGCAGTTCTTC	CASSRGVNNEQFF
TRBV6-6	TRBJ1-1	medium-sized	TRBD1	TGTGCCAGCAGTGTCGGGACAGGGAGCACTGAAGCTTTCTTT	CASSVGTGSTEAFF
TRBV9	TRBJ1-1	.	TRBD1	TGTGCCAGCAGTCACAACCCCCACAGGGGCGGTGGGATGAACACTGAAGCTTTCTTT	CASSHNPHRGGGMNTEAFF
TRBV5-4	TRBJ2-5	few	.	TGTGCCAGCAGCTCGGCGGACTCTTTGGGCGAGACCCAGTACTTC	CASSSADSLGETQYF
TRBV5-5	TRBJ2-3	.	TRBD2	TGTGCCAGCAGCCTCGGACTAGTCGGTCTCACAGATACGCAGTATTTT	CASSLGLVGLTDTQYF
TRBV5-5	TRBJ1-2	.	.	TGTGCCAGCAGCTCGAGGGATTTCCCCTATGGCTACACCTTC	CASSSRDFPYGYTF
TRBV2	TRBJ2-7	.	.	TGTTCTCTCGGGGACGGCTACGAGCAGTACTTC	CSLGDGYEQYF
TRBV11-2	TRBJ1-1	.	.	TGTGCCAGCTCCGACCTAGGATCAGGAGCTTTCTTT	CASSDLGSGAFF
TRBV27	TRBJ2-1	.	.	TGTGCCAGCAGTCCACGTAGGTTTAATGAGCAGTTCTTC	CASSPRRFNEQFF
TRBV2	TRBJ2-7	.	TRBD1	TGTGCCAGCAGTCCGGGACAGCCCAGCTACGAGCAGTACTTC	CASSPGQPSYEQYF
TRBV18	TRBJ1-3	.	.	TGTGCCAGCTCGACCGACTCTTTCGCTGGAAACACCATATATTTT	CASSTDSFAGNTIYF
TRBV29-1	TRBJ1-1	.	TRBD1	TGCAGCGTTGAATCTTGGGGACAGGGAGAAGCTTTCTTT	CSVESWGQGEAFF
TRBV14	TRBJ1-5	.	.	TGTGCCAGCAGCCAAGGGGGGCCGGCCTCAAATCAGCCCCAGCATTTT	CASSQGGPASNQPQHF
TRBV30	TRBJ2-2	.	TRBD1	TGTGCCTGGGGGCCGGGACAGGTGAACACCGGGGAGCTGTTTTTT	CAWGPGQVNTGELFF
TRBV14	TRBJ2-7	.	TRBD2	TGTGCCAGCAGCCAAGATTTTAGGGCGGGAGTAACTTACGAGCAGTACTTC	CASSQDFRAGVTYEQYF
TRBV19	TRBJ1-2	.	.	TGTGCCAGTAGTATAAGAGGGGTCGCGGTTCCAGCTAACTATGGCTACACCTTC	CASSIRGVAVPANYGYTF
TRBV7-8	TRBJ2-7	.	.	TGTGCCAGCAGCTTGCCTTACTACGAGCAGTACTTC	CASSLPYYEQYF
TRBV5-1	TRBJ1-4	.	TRBD1	TGCGCCAGCAGCTTGTGGGACAGGGGTAATGAAAAACTGTTTTTT	CASSLWDRGNEKLFF
TRBV6-5	TRBJ1-2	.	.	TGTGCCAGCAGTTATACAGGCTATGGCTACACCTTC	CASSYTGYGYTF
TRBV30	TRBJ2-2	.	TRBD2	TGTGCCTGGAGTGTACAACTAGCGGGAACCGGGGAGCTGTTTTTT	CAWSVQLAGTGELFF
TRBV4-1	TRBJ2-4	.	TRBD2	TGCGCCAGCAGCTCAGCGGCGCTAGCGGGAACCCAGTCGAAAAAAAACATTCAGTACTTC	CASSSAALAGTQSKKNIQYF
TRBV4-2	TRBJ1-2	few	TRBD1	TGTGCCAGCAGCCAAGCGGAGACCGGGACAGGGGGCTACACCTTC	CASSQAETGTGGYTF
TRBV28	TRBJ1-2	.	.	TGTGCCAGCGGACTAATGGGACGGCACTATGGCTACACCTTC	CASGLMGRHYGYTF
TRBV4-1	TRBJ2-7	few	TRBD1	TGCGCCAGCAGCCAAGACGGGACAGGCGATTCCTACGAGCAGTACTTC	CASSQDGTGDSYEQYF